This T cell receptor (beta chain) emerged from a study of shared clonotypes between healthy human individuals (dated by TCRdb to 2020 to 2022). Regarding the study in general: The cohort comprised two women and a few men aged 18 to 49 years. Per donor, leukapheresis produced somewhere between about 0.85 and 9.5 billion PBMCs. To estimate repertoire size and how much clonotypes are shared between individuals, the study performed deep sequencing of blood TCR repertoires from a few healthy adults. To increase sequencing depth and limit assay-specific biases, TCR repertoire library preparation and sequencing were carried out by different laboratories using diverse techniques. For each donor, CD4 naive and CD4 memory were each given three plates, CD8 naive was given two plates, and CD8 memory was given one plate. Beyond this particular receptor, the publication reports: Naive subsets generally had larger estimated clonotype richness than memory subsets. Based on pairwise subsampling, the degree of clonotype sharing among donors was expected to be affected by sequencing depth. Higher generation probabilities were observed for clonotypes shared by all four sorted-subset donors than for non-shared clonotypes. Incomplete sequencing was indicated by rarefaction of sorted-subset datasets, despite the large sequencing depth. Sampling was restricted to blood, and TCR repertoires in tissues likely differ from the TCR repertoires found in blood. Because the study included a small number of donors, the genetic and exposure-history diversity represented was limited. Sharing across a handful of donors was observed for around 5% of naive CD4, under 4% of naive CD8, 2.3% of memory CD4, and approximately 0.41% of memory CD8 clonotypes.

For this clone: The specificity of this receptor is unknown. Per-base quality was not reported, and no clone a single base away is much larger than it.

Deletion took 0 bases off V and 3 bases off J, with a span of 10 bases between the germline ends. Reading from cysteine to phenylalanine, the CDR3 counts 15 amino acids. Kept here is only the CDR3 DNA, which spans 45 bases and is read in frame from base 1. CDR1 and CDR2 are read off the germline V gene as SGHTA and FQGNSA. The donors were healthy, HIV-negative adults with no recently reported acute infections or vaccinations. Every donor was a Caucasian adult residing in Nashville, Tennessee, USA. The CD8 memory samples were a combination of magnetically selected CD45RO+ cells and CCR7-negative CD45RA+ effector memory (TemRA) cells. After blood collection by leukapheresis, PBMCs were isolated using Ficoll-Histopaque density gradient centrifugation and then cryopreserved in the vapor phase of liquid nitrogen. Analytical flow cytometry was used to check the purity and quantity of every magnetically sorted T cell population. Genomic DNA was isolated from each sorted fraction and quantified by UV absorbance on a Nanodrop 2000c.

TCR CDR3 regions were amplified from genomic DNA by multiplex PCR using the deep immunoSEQ assay. Genomic DNA extracted from each cell subset was distributed evenly over all wells of several immunoSEQ 96-well plates, and each plate served as one replicate. For sorted subsets, each replicate PCR was loaded with around 220 ng genomic DNA, equivalent to about 30,000 T cell genomes. Purified libraries were measured with a Qubit 3.0 fluorometer, size-checked on a Bioanalyzer 2100, and measured again with the KAPA Library Quantification kit. Every immunoSEQ 96-well plate was sequenced on a dedicated single-read 150-cycle Illumina NextSeq 550 flow cell. In the paper's pipeline: Because the immunoSEQ output held only junctional sequences and lacked quality scores, the filtering could not match the filtering applied to full-length reads. To assign V/J genes and CDR3, sequences were annotated using PyIR, a Python wrapper for IgBLAST v1.9, with IMGT germline references. Reads were removed for weak V/J assignments (E-value above 1e-6), missing CDR3, stop codons, out-of-frame junctions, or ambiguous translated residues. V3J clonotypes were defined by identical inferred V gene, J gene, and CDR3 amino acid sequence. To compute the percentage overlap between repertoires, the number of shared unique clonotypes was divided by the size of the smaller repertoire. Richness of each repertoire was evaluated using RTK rarefaction, the Chao1 estimator, and Recon v2.1 estimates of unobserved clonotypes. OLGA was used to compute generation probabilities for all TCRbeta clonotypes that the gDNA method yielded from a few donors. Held by TCRdb, this immuneACCESS table contains in-frame sequences only and omits some clones. Under half of the omission traces to an unresolved V gene where checked; the cause of the rest is unknown. From that table come the V and J calls and clone size; the DNA was used to work out D and trimming. For this sample there are about 110,000 clones; about 72% appear just once. Of the sample, more than 20% is held by the ten largest clones.

Sequenced sample: memory CD8+ T cells sorted from blood. Per the publication, the cell subset or site label means: CD45RO+ cells pooled with CCR7-negative TemRA cells. The clonotype was recovered from a woman aged 30 to 39 in good health. This chain joins TRBV7-2 to TRBJ2-3; TRBD2 is a weak D gene call, 6 bases matching. DNA sequence: TGTGCCAGCAGCTTAGCCATCGGGAGAACAGATACGCAGTATTTT. This sequence encodes CASSLAIGRTDTQYF.